Listed below are T cell receptor beta chains from one sample, sequenced in a study of CD8 T cells in cerebrospinal fluid in Alzheimer's disease. Each CDR3 protein gets one entry in TCRdb, which reprocessed the 10x single-cell sequencing reads and gives no DNA. The repertoire table contains approximately 1,100 distinct CDR3 sequences. The sample consisted of cerebrospinal fluid. The receptors were gathered from a human donor in good health. Both conserved end residues are part of each CDR3. The order of the fields is V gene, CDR3 length, J gene, clone size, CDR3 protein. Size is stated for part of the rows, as once, few or many counts, or as a class when the clone is expanded.

V gene: TRBV5-1; CDR3 length: 14; J gene: TRBJ1-6; clone size: medium-sized; CDR3 protein: CASSFGQGSQSLHF
V gene: TRBV7-9; CDR3 length: 14; J gene: TRBJ2-7; clone size: medium-sized; CDR3 protein: CASSGDRRLREQYF
V gene: TRBV7-2; CDR3 length: 14; J gene: TRBJ2-3; clone size: large; CDR3 protein: CASSLSRFGDTQYF
V gene: TRBV20-1; CDR3 length: 16; J gene: TRBJ1-6; clone size: medium-sized; CDR3 protein: CSARDPRTGSNSPLHF
V gene: TRBV20-1; CDR3 length: 14; J gene: TRBJ2-3; clone size: NA; CDR3 protein: CSARRSTSTDTQYF
V gene: TRBV6-5; CDR3 length: 13; J gene: TRBJ1-1; clone size: medium-sized; CDR3 protein: CASSYSAGAKAFF
V gene: TRBV11-3; CDR3 length: 14; J gene: TRBJ2-1; clone size: medium-sized; CDR3 protein: CASSLDDGVNEQFF
V gene: TRBV3-1; CDR3 length: 15; J gene: TRBJ1-4; clone size: large; CDR3 protein: CASSQFGQANEKLFF
V gene: TRBV2; CDR3 length: 13; J gene: TRBJ1-4; clone size: large; CDR3 protein: CASMWDGNEKLFF
V gene: TRBV9; CDR3 length: 16; J gene: TRBJ1-2; clone size: large; CDR3 protein: CASGERQGPPHYGYTF
V gene: TRBV6-6; CDR3 length: 17; J gene: TRBJ2-1; clone size: medium-sized; CDR3 protein: CASSYPQTGVSYNEQFF
V gene: TRBV6-5; CDR3 length: 16; J gene: TRBJ2-7; clone size: medium-sized; CDR3 protein: CASSYSNSWGQHEQYF
V gene: TRBV23-1; CDR3 length: 15; J gene: TRBJ2-7; clone size: medium-sized; CDR3 protein: CASSLPGQPFYEQYF
V gene: TRBV2; CDR3 length: 18; J gene: TRBJ2-3; clone size: medium-sized; CDR3 protein: CASRFPLQGASSTDTQYF
V gene: TRBV3-1; CDR3 length: 13; J gene: TRBJ2-7; clone size: NA; CDR3 protein: CASSTYQGHEQYF
V gene: TRBV4-3; CDR3 length: 20; J gene: TRBJ2-4; clone size: medium-sized; CDR3 protein: CASSQAAGSPGQLAKNIQYF
V gene: TRBV19; CDR3 length: 15; J gene: TRBJ2-3; clone size: NA; CDR3 protein: CASSPTSGGSDTQYF
V gene: TRBV4-3; CDR3 length: 16; J gene: TRBJ2-1; clone size: medium-sized; CDR3 protein: CASSQDSGGSYNEQFF
V gene: TRBV11-2; CDR3 length: 15; J gene: TRBJ1-3; clone size: large; CDR3 protein: CASGRGSNSGNTIYF
V gene: TRBV10-2; CDR3 length: 15; J gene: TRBJ2-5; clone size: medium-sized; CDR3 protein: CASSDVQGSGETQYF
V gene: TRBV5-1; CDR3 length: 12; J gene: TRBJ2-7; clone size: large; CDR3 protein: CASSLLGYEQYF
V gene: TRBV3-1; CDR3 length: 13; J gene: TRBJ2-7; clone size: medium-sized; CDR3 protein: CASSHFTSYEQYF
V gene: TRBV6-1; CDR3 length: 13; J gene: TRBJ1-1; clone size: medium-sized; CDR3 protein: CASTLGQGTEAFF
V gene: TRBV24-1; CDR3 length: 16; J gene: TRBJ2-3; clone size: medium-sized; CDR3 protein: CATSDQRLQKADTQYF
V gene: TRBV4-1; CDR3 length: 16; J gene: TRBJ2-7; clone size: medium-sized; CDR3 protein: CASSQGGDRVSYEQYF
V gene: TRBV24-1; CDR3 length: 14; J gene: TRBJ1-2; clone size: medium-sized; CDR3 protein: CATSDLGGHGGYTF
V gene: TRBV29-1; CDR3 length: 13; J gene: TRBJ1-2; clone size: NA; CDR3 protein: CSASTGGEAGYTF
V gene: TRBV3-1; CDR3 length: 12; J gene: TRBJ2-7; clone size: medium-sized; CDR3 protein: CASSQNTYEQYF
V gene: TRBV7-9; CDR3 length: 14; J gene: TRBJ2-3; clone size: medium-sized; CDR3 protein: CASLGVASTDTQYF
V gene: TRBV5-1; CDR3 length: 17; J gene: TRBJ2-4; clone size: large; CDR3 protein: CASSLGGTDLAKNIQYF
V gene: TRBV6-5; CDR3 length: 14; J gene: TRBJ2-7; clone size: large; CDR3 protein: CASSTGQATYEQYF
V gene: TRBV6-5; CDR3 length: 16; J gene: TRBJ2-1; clone size: medium-sized; CDR3 protein: CASSYQFGASYNEQFF
V gene: TRBV11-2; CDR3 length: 16; J gene: TRBJ1-1; clone size: medium-sized; CDR3 protein: CASSLDGQIGNTEAFF
V gene: TRBV7-2; CDR3 length: 17; J gene: TRBJ1-3; clone size: medium-sized; CDR3 protein: CASSLLGVRSSGNTIYF
V gene: TRBV5-4; CDR3 length: 13; J gene: TRBJ2-7; clone size: NA; CDR3 protein: CASSLLYSYEQYF
V gene: TRBV20-1; CDR3 length: 15; J gene: TRBJ1-1; clone size: medium-sized; CDR3 protein: CSARDQGAQGTEAFF
V gene: TRBV10-3; CDR3 length: 15; J gene: TRBJ2-1; clone size: medium-sized; CDR3 protein: CAISEAGDPYNEQFF
V gene: TRBV5-4; CDR3 length: 17; J gene: TRBJ1-2; clone size: medium-sized; CDR3 protein: CASSNQVKRWGDYGYTF
V gene: TRBV19; CDR3 length: 16; J gene: TRBJ1-5; clone size: NA; CDR3 protein: CASSISGNGASQPQHF
V gene: TRBV9; CDR3 length: 16; J gene: TRBJ2-1; clone size: medium-sized; CDR3 protein: CASSVLERGPNNEQFF
V gene: TRBV6-2/TRBV6-3; CDR3 length: 14; J gene: TRBJ2-1; clone size: medium-sized; CDR3 protein: CASTSLTGDNEQFF
V gene: TRBV5-4; CDR3 length: 13; J gene: TRBJ1-1; clone size: NA; CDR3 protein: CASLGQRNTEAFF
V gene: TRBV9; CDR3 length: 12; J gene: TRBJ1-1; clone size: large; CDR3 protein: CASSVESGEAFF